The 26 T cell receptor beta chains presented below share a single source sample, sequenced in a study of OX40 agonist ivuxolimab in advanced cancers. Using immunoSEQ multiplex PCR, the repertoire was profiled, and TCRdb retains in-frame clones only, with some absent. The sample lists around 67,000 clones, just over 90% occurring once. This specimen consisted of CD4+ or CD8+ T cells sorted from blood, obtained in a trial of the OX40 agonist ivuxolimab. These receptors all come from an adult with an advanced solid tumor such as melanoma, head and neck, liver or kidney cancer.

This chain links TRBV6-5 with TRBJ1-1, with D possibly TRBD1 on 6 matching bases. This CDR3 comprises 15 residues. Looked up from germline, CDR1 is MNHEY and CDR2 is SVGAGI. The germline V and J ends were trimmed by 6 bases and 2 bases, with 16 bases remaining between them. The CDR3 spells CASSEGGRLNTEAFF. CDR3 in DNA: TGTGCCAGCAGCGAGGGGGGCAGGTTAAACACTGAAGCTTTCTTT.

This chain links TRBV4-3 with TRBJ2-5; D uncertain. The CDR3 has 13 residues. V lost 1 base to trimming and J lost 2 bases, with 5 bases between them. The V gene's germline CDR1 is LGHNA and CDR2 YSLEER. CDR3 in DNA: TGCGCCAGCAGCCAAGGATGGCAAGAGACCCAGTACTTC. Translation: CASSQGWQETQYF.

The chain joins TRBV19 to TRBJ2-2; D remains unclear. The V gene lost 2 bases and the J gene lost 1 base, with 8 bases spanning the gap. There are 15 residues in the CDR3. The germline V gene has CDR1 LNHDA and CDR2 SQIVND (reference sequence). The CDR3 nucleotides read TGTGCCAGTAGTATACAGGAAGTGAACACCGGGGAGCTGTTTTTT. Encoded protein: CASSIQEVNTGELFF.

The rearrangement uses TRBV30 and TRBJ1-1, with D tentatively TRBD1 (6 bases). V was pared by 4 bases and J by 5 bases, with 14 bases between. The CDR3 length is 13 residues. Germline-derived CDR1 and CDR2 are GTSNPN and SVGIG (reference sequence). The CDR3 is CAWTPPGATEAFF. The DNA for the CDR3 is TGTGCCTGGACCCCCCCGGGGGCAACTGAAGCTTTCTTT.

The rearrangement uses TRBV7-6 and TRBJ2-1; 8 nucleotides match TRBD2. Per germline, CDR1 SGHVS and CDR2 FNYEAQ. CDR3 length: 17 residues. After removal of 0 bases from V and 7 bases from J, the junction contained 11 bases not matched to a gene. The CDR3 loop is CASSLAGYSGRGNEQFF. As DNA, the CDR3 is TGTGCCAGCAGCTTAGCGGGTTACAGCGGGAGAGGGAATGAGCAGTTCTTC.

The J gene is TRBJ1-2, the V gene TRBV29-1; D unclear. The V gene's germline CDR1 is SQVTM and CDR2 ANQGSEA. V lost 5 bases and J 0 bases, leaving 13 bases between the germline ends. The CDR3 consists of 14 residues. CDR3 sequence (DNA): TGCAGCGTTTCACAAGGAAACTCTAACTATGGCTACACCTTC. Residues: CSVSQGNSNYGYTF.

The chain joins TRBV5-1 to TRBJ1-1, with D possibly TRBD1 on 5 matching bases. The CDR3 contains 15 residues. CDR1 is SGHRS, CDR2 YFSETQ, per germline. V lost 7 bases to trimming and J lost 3 bases, with 19 bases between them. CDR3 residues: CASSDPRSGDTEAFF. In DNA form, the CDR3 reads TGCGCCAGCTCAGACCCCAGGTCGGGGGACACTGAAGCTTTCTTT.

J is TRBJ1-3 and V is TRBV28; D unresolved. CDR3 length equals 10 residues. V was shortened by 6 bases and J by 4 bases, with 1 base between the two germline ends. CDR1 and CDR2 from the germline V gene are MDHEN and SYDVKM. CDR3 residues: CASSGNTIYF. The CDR3 coding sequence is TGTGCCAGCAGCGGAAACACCATATATTTT.

The rearrangement joins TRBV10-1 to TRBJ1-3, with D possibly being TRBD1 (6 bases). CDR1 WNHNN and CDR2 SYGVQD come from the germline V gene (reference sequence). Trimming took off 4 bases at V and 4 bases at J, with 14 bases between the two ends. This CDR3 has 15 residues. The CDR3 protein is CASSVGQGIGNTIYF. The CDR3 DNA is TGCGCCAGCAGTGTGGGGCAGGGGATAGGAAACACCATATATTTT.

The chain is built from TRBV5-4 and TRBJ2-5, with 8 nucleotides matching TRBD2. The J call could be wrong; TRBJ2-7 is a better fit for the DNA end. This CDR3 spans 16 amino acids. CDR1 and CDR2 from the germline V gene are SGHNT and YYREEE (reference sequence). CDR3 DNA sequence: TGTGCCAGCAGCTTTAAAGCGGGGGCGGGGGCAAACGAGCAGTACTTC. This codes for CASSFKAGAGANEQYF.

The rearrangement uses TRBV19 and TRBJ1-4, with no clear D. This CDR3 is 14 amino acids long. Germline V lookup: CDR1 LNHDA, CDR2 SQIVND (reference sequence). V lost 3 bases to trimming and J lost 0 bases, with 5 bases between them. The CDR3 loop reads CASSISSTNEKLFF. CDR3 nucleotides: TGTGCCAGTAGTATCTCCTCAACTAATGAAAAACTGTTTTTT.

The J gene is TRBJ2-7, the V gene TRBV29-1; no firm D call. CDR1 and CDR2 (germline): SQVTM, ANQGSEA. CDR3 size: 13 residues. V shed 6 bases and J shed 7 bases, with 19 bases lying between them. This CDR3 is CSVKGRQVGEQYF. The DNA of the CDR3 is TGCAGCGTCAAAGGGCGCCAAGTGGGGGAGCAGTACTTC.

The chain couples TRBV5-4 to TRBJ2-7, with 8 bases matching TRBD1. Germline V gene data show CDR1 as SGHNT and CDR2 as YYREEE (reference sequence). The V segment lost 1 base and the J segment 5 bases; nucleotides outside the gene matches: 8. This CDR3 region has 15 residues. CDR3 sequence (DNA): TGTGCCAGCAGCTTGTTTGGACAGGGAATAAACGAGCAGTACTTC. Its translation is CASSLFGQGINEQYF.

The chain recombines TRBV19 with TRBJ2-7; 7 positions agree with TRBD2. CDR1 is LNHDA and CDR2 is SQIVND in the germline V gene (reference sequence). The CDR3 extends over 15 amino acids. With V trimmed by 9 bases and J by 2 bases, 13 bases remained unmatched. In DNA, the CDR3 is TGTGCCAGCCAGAGGGGAGGGCAGGGAGCCTACGAGCAGTACTTC. This translates into CASQRGGQGAYEQYF.

The chain employs TRBV15 and TRBJ2-7; a weak D match, TRBD2 (6 bases). CDR3 length: 15 amino acids. The V end lost 0 bases, the J end lost 2 bases, and 11 bases lay between the germline ends. CDR1 and CDR2 (germline): LNHNV, YYDKDF (reference sequence). The CDR3 DNA is TGTGCCACCAGCAGAGAAGGCGGGGCAGCCTACGAGCAGTACTTC. Amino acids: CATSREGGAAYEQYF.

The chain joins TRBV29-1 to TRBJ1-2, with a tentative D call TRBD1 (6 bases). The CDR3 is made up of 12 amino acids. Germline V gene sequence: CDR1 SQVTM, CDR2 ANQGSEA. The ends were cut back, 8 bases at V and 0 bases at J, with 10 bases in the middle. In DNA, the CDR3 is TGCAGCACCGGACAGACTAACTATGGCTACACCTTC. Protein sequence: CSTGQTNYGYTF. Combining the CDR3 with reference TRBV29-1 and TRBJ1-2 gives the whole variable domain SAVISQKPSRDICQRGTSLTIQCQVDSQVTMMFWYRQQPGQSLTLIATANQGSEATYESGFVIDKFPISRPNLTFSTLTVSNMSPEDSSIYLCSTGQTNYGYTFGSGTRLTVV.

The V gene is TRBV11-3, the J gene TRBJ1-2; 9 bases fit TRBD1. Germline CDR1 is SGHNT and CDR2 is YENEEA. The CDR3 extends over 15 amino acids. Germline trimming cut 0 bases from V and 7 bases from J; bases unmatched to any gene: 6. The CDR3 sequence is CASSLEGDRESGYTF. The CDR3 DNA reads as TGTGCCAGCAGCTTAGAAGGGGACAGGGAGAGTGGCTACACCTTC.

The rearrangement joins TRBV28 to TRBJ2-7; TRBD2 matches 11 bases. The CDR3 has 15 amino acids. The V and J ends lost 6 bases and 4 bases, in that order; junction bases with no gene match: 8. Germline V gene lookup returns CDR1 MDHEN and CDR2 SYDVKM. DNA of the CDR3: TGTGCCAGCAGCACAGAGACTAGCGGGACTTACGAGCAGTACTTC. Its protein is CASSTETSGTYEQYF. Together with reference TRBV28 and TRBJ2-7, the CDR3 gives the full variable domain: DVKVTQSSRYLVKRTGEKVFLECVQDMDHENMFWYRQDPGLGLRLIYFSYDVKMKEKGDIPEGYSVSREKKERFSLILESASTNQTSMYLCASSTETSGTYEQYFGPGTRLTVT.

V gene TRBV5-6 combines with J gene TRBJ1-2; D not certain. The CDR3 is 12 residues long. Trimming pared 4 bases from V and 8 bases from J, leaving 12 bases between. CDR1 is SGHDT, CDR2 YYEEEE, per germline. Written as DNA, the CDR3 is TGTGCCAGCAGCCCTAGGACTGACGGCTACACCTTC. Its protein product is CASSPRTDGYTF.

This clone was seen a handful of times. The rearrangement links TRBV30 to TRBJ1-2; TRBD1 is a possible D gene (6 bases). The CDR3 is 12 amino acids. Germline V gene lookup returns CDR1 GTSNPN and CDR2 SVGIG (reference sequence). V lost 0 bases and J 6 bases, leaving 8 bases between the germline ends. Written as DNA, the CDR3 is TGTGCCTGGAGTGTAGGGGGACATGGCTACACCTTC. This encodes CAWSVGGHGYTF.

The J gene is TRBJ2-3, the V gene TRBV2; 15 nucleotides agree with TRBD2. Trimming removed 5 bases from V and 11 bases from J; junction bases left unmatched: 11. The CDR3 contains 16 residues. Germline CDR1 reads SNHLY; CDR2 reads FYNNEI. The CDR3 region has the DNA TGTGCCAGCAGTAAATGGACTAGCGGGGGGGCCTCGGTGCAGTATTTT. This encodes CASSKWTSGGASVQYF.

The chain employs TRBV7-9 and TRBJ2-3; D unclear. The CDR3 has 15 amino acids. Per the germline V gene, CDR1 is SEHNR and CDR2 is FQNEAQ (reference sequence). Trimming took off 5 bases at V and 0 bases at J, with 12 bases between the two ends. The CDR3 bases are TGTGCCAGCAGCGGTAGACGTACTAGCACAGATACGCAGTATTTT. It specifies CASSGRRTSTDTQYF.

This clone was seen a few times. V gene TRBV27 combines with J gene TRBJ2-3; no clear D gene. The ends were cut back, 2 bases at V and 2 bases at J, with 14 bases in the middle. The CDR3 has 16 residues. Germline CDR1 reads MNHEY; CDR2 reads SMNVEV (reference sequence). CDR3 in DNA: TGTGCCAGCAGTTTAATTAAAAGCGCCTACACAGATACGCAGTATTTT. As protein: CASSLIKSAYTDTQYF.

Comment on this clone: Within the sample, other DNA sequences also encode this same CDR3. The chain couples TRBV7-6 to TRBJ2-5; no definite D call. V was trimmed by 1 base and J by 2 bases, leaving 5 bases between them. CDR1 SGHVS and CDR2 FNYEAQ come from the germline V gene. CDR3 size: 13 residues. The CDR3: CASSLGPQETQYF. For the CDR3, the DNA is TGTGCCAGCAGCTTAGGGCCTCAAGAGACCCAGTACTTC.

The rearrangement uses TRBV7-6 and TRBJ1-1; D is unresolved. CDR3 length equals 14 residues. Germline V gives CDR1 SGHVS, CDR2 FNYEAQ. The germline V and J ends were trimmed by 5 bases and 5 bases, with 15 bases remaining between them. The CDR3, as DNA: TGTGCCAGCAGCACCATCCGGGGTAAGACTGAAGCTTTCTTT. Translation: CASSTIRGKTEAFF.

V gene TRBV7-9 combines with J gene TRBJ2-5; 7 positions match TRBD2. With 5 bases clipped from V and 1 base from J, the junction kept 10 bases outside the gene matches. This CDR3 is built from 16 residues. CDR1 and CDR2 from the germline V gene are SEHNR and FQNEAQ (reference sequence). CDR3 in DNA: TGTGCCAGCAGCCCGCGACCCGCTAGCGGCCAAGAGACCCAGTACTTC. Its translation is CASSPRPASGQETQYF.